These 7 T cell receptor beta chains were all obtained from the same sample, sequenced in a study of blood T cell repertoires in COVID-19. Data came from immunoSEQ multiplex PCR; TCRdb stores just in-frame clones and leaves some out. The table includes approximately 140,000 clones, about four fifths detected once. Sequencing was carried out using peripheral blood. These receptors came from a man between 65 and 79 years old with acute or convalescent COVID-19.

As DNA, the CDR3 is TGCGCCAGCAGCTTCAAGGGGGAGTCTGAAAAACTGTTTTTT. It specifies CASSFKGESEKLFF. The chain uses TRBV5-1 and TRBJ1-4, with D possibly being TRBD1 (6 bases). Looked up from germline, CDR1 is SGHRS and CDR2 is YFSETQ. This CDR3 contains 14 residues. V lost 2 bases to trimming and J lost 7 bases, with 12 bases between them.

The table lists this clone with a few counts. The chain carries TRBV7-6 and TRBJ2-7, with 8 bases lining up with TRBD1. The V and J ends lost 1 base and 9 bases, in that order; junction bases with no gene match: 11. Germline V CDR1 and CDR2: SGHVS, FNYEAQ. The CDR3 consists of 15 residues. The CDR3 bases are TGTGCCAGCAGCTTAGGAGGGGCAGGGGGCGGTAGGCAGTACTTC. It encodes CASSLGGAGGGRQYF.

This chain uses TRBV11-3 with TRBJ2-7; 12 bases agree with TRBD2. V gave up 5 bases and J gave up 3 bases; unmatched junction bases: 2. The CDR3 runs to 14 residues. The V gene's germline CDR1 is SGHNT and CDR2 YENEEA. In DNA, the CDR3 is TGTGCCAGCAGCCCGACTAGCGGGGGCTACGAGCAGTACTTC. Protein sequence: CASSPTSGGYEQYF.

This clone came up a few times. This chain joins TRBV2 and TRBJ2-2; D unresolved. CDR3 size: 14 residues. In germline, CDR1 is SNHLY, CDR2 FYNNEI. V lost 6 bases to trimming and J lost 7 bases, with 15 bases between them. The CDR3 region has the DNA TGTGCCAGCAGGAAGGAAGAGAGGATCGGGGAGCTGTTTTTT. Residues: CASRKEERIGELFF.

J is TRBJ2-1 and V is TRBV7-8; D possibly corresponds to TRBD1 (5 bases). Trimming pared 5 bases from V and 7 bases from J, leaving 18 bases between. The V gene's germline CDR1 is SGHVS and CDR2 FQNEAQ. The CDR3 is 15 amino acids. The CDR3 DNA reads as TGTGCCAGCAGCCGGGTCCCGGCAGGGCAGAATGAGCAGTTCTTC. Its translation is CASSRVPAGQNEQFF.

This clone was counted a few times. The J gene is TRBJ1-5, the V gene TRBV6-5; D remains ambiguous. In germline, CDR1 is MNHEY, CDR2 SVGAGI. The V gene lost 5 bases and the J gene lost 5 bases, with 13 bases spanning the gap. The CDR3 has 14 amino acids. CDR3: CASSLEGQDQPQHF. The CDR3 nucleotides are TGTGCCAGCAGTCTGGAGGGCCAAGATCAGCCCCAGCATTTT.

The sample holds a few counts of this clone. V is TRBV20-1 and J is TRBJ2-7, with a possible D match to TRBD2 (6 bases). The V end lost 3 bases, the J end lost 2 bases, and 14 bases lay between the germline ends. CDR3 size: 14 residues. Germline V lookup: CDR1 DFQATT, CDR2 SNEGSKA (reference sequence). The chain's CDR3 is CSASPGGLTYEQYF. The CDR3 DNA reads as TGCAGTGCTAGTCCCGGCGGACTAACCTACGAGCAGTACTTC.